The present TCR beta chain was sequenced within a study of T cells in Graves' hyperthyroidism and ophthalmopathy. Study-level background: The initial diagnosis was the point when peripheral blood was collected, ahead of any treatment. Findings and caveats of the study: A median about 6.5 months before onset, the model predicted ophthalmopathy.

Hyperthyroidism, newly diagnosed and lasting under 2 months, affected patients aged 18 to 65. Only a few counts were recorded for this clonotype. Its specificity is unknown. Authors of the study amplified TCR beta CDR3 regions from RNA transcripts. RT-PCR in the first round (using the HTBI primer set) targeted the TCR CDR3. TCRdb reanalysed the multiplex PCR reads using MiXCR and keeps one entry per CDR3 protein. The sample consists of around 420,000 distinct CDR3 sequences, roughly 13% of them appearing once. From germline, CDR1 is SEHNR and CDR2 FQNEAQ (reference sequence). The CDR3 loop spans 13 amino acids. V was clipped by 2 bases and J by 9 bases, with 13 bases between them.

Sequenced sample: blood. This receptor was taken from a woman in her late teens or twenties with Graves' hyperthyroidism. This chain uses TRBV7-9 with TRBJ1-2, with TRBD1 as a possible D gene (6 bases). The CDR3, as DNA: TGTGCCAGCAGCTTAACGGCAGGGGATAGCTACACCTTC. Protein: CASSLTAGDSYTF.